This TCR beta chain was retrieved from a study of T cell responses to AZD1222 COVID-19 vaccine. The CDR3 length is 15 residues. V was clipped by 8 bases and J by 5 bases, with 22 bases between them. CDR1 is PRHDT, CDR2 FYEKMQ, per germline (reference sequence). Points on this clone: What it binds is unknown.

Study results and caveats: Baseline testing showed seropositivity in only a handful of AZD1222 recipients. Spike as a whole was targeted by vaccine-associated CD4 TCRs, dominant at 160-218 and 743-854. Targeting of unmutated variant regions was reportedly seen in nearly half of spike-specific TCRs.

TCRdb keeps only in-frame clones here, not all; method: immunoSEQ multiplex PCR. The table shows roughly 120,000 clones, with roughly 93% occurring only once. The receptor's source is an adult in good health. V gene TRBV13 combines with J gene TRBJ2-7, with a tentative D call TRBD2 (6 bases). The material was peripheral blood, obtained on day 0 of AZD1222 vaccination. The CDR3 nucleotides are TGTGCCAGCTGCCCGGCGGGTTGGGGGGTCGACGAGCAGTACTTC. Its protein is CASCPAGWGVDEQYF.